This T cell receptor beta chain stems from a study of blood T cell repertoires in COVID-19. Across the whole study: Samples representing acute and convalescent COVID-19 were sourced from the United States, Italy and Spain. Sources were T cells, B-cell-depleted T cells, or PBMCs; the material itself was cDNA or gDNA.

The CDR3 contains 13 residues. The germline V gene encodes CDR1 SGHRS and CDR2 YFSETQ. V shed 6 bases and J 4 bases; nucleotides not matched to a gene: 5. Authors' processing steps: Amplification from reference gene primers served as the basis for estimated nucleated cell counts. Only in-frame clones appear in the TCRdb table, and some are missing; sequencing was by immunoSEQ multiplex PCR. V, J and clone size derive from that table, while D and trimming were established from the DNA sequence. Altogether fewer than 50,000 clones are present, 88% being singletons, with the ten largest covering approximately 9.6%.

This TCR was recovered from a man over 45 with active COVID-19. J is TRBJ2-7 and V is TRBV5-1, with 9 bases matching TRBD2. Sample: peripheral blood. The CDR3 coding sequence is TGCGCCAGCAAAGCGGGAGGTCGTTACGAGCAGTACTTC. This encodes CASKAGGRYEQYF.